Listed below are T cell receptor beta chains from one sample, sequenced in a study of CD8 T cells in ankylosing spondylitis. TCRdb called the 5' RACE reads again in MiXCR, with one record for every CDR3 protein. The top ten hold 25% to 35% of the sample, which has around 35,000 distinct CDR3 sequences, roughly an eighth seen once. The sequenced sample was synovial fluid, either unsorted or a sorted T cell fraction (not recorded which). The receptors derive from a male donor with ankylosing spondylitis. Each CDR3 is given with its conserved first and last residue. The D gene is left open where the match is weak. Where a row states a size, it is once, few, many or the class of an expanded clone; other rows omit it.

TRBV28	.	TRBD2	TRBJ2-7	TGTGCCAGCAGTTTCCCTTTAGCGGGGGGAGACTACGAGCAGTACTTC	CASSFPLAGGDYEQYF
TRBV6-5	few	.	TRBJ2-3	TGTGCCAGCAGTTACGTCGGTGGAGTGGGCACAGATACGCAGTATTTT	CASSYVGGVGTDTQYF
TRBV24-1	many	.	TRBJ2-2	TGTGCCACCAGTGATTTCGGGAACACCGGGGAGCTGTTTTTT	CATSDFGNTGELFF
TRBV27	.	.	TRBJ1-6	TGTGCCAGCAGAAAAATCCGCGCCACTGACTCCTATAATTCACCCCTCCACTTT	CASRKIRATDSYNSPLHF
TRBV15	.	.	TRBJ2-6	TGTGCCACCAGCAGCTTGCTCTCTGGGGCCAACGTCCTGACTTTC	CATSSLLSGANVLTF
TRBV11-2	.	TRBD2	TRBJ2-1	TGTGCCAGCAGCTTAGAAGCGGGGAAGTACAATGAGCAGTTCTTC	CASSLEAGKYNEQFF
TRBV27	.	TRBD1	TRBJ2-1	TGTGCCAGCAGTCCCCGACAGGGCTCTGTTTTTGAGCAGTTCTTC	CASSPRQGSVFEQFF
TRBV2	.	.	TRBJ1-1	TGTGCCAGAGAGGAGGTGAACACTGAAGCTTTCTTT	CAREEVNTEAFF
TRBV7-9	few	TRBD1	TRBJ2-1	TGTGCCAGCAGCTTTCCCTCGAGGGACAGCTCCTACAATGAGCAGTTCTTC	CASSFPSRDSSYNEQFF
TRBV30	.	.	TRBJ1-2	TGTGCCTGGGCCCCCAGGACGGAGCACCCTAACTATGGCTACACCTTC	CAWAPRTEHPNYGYTF
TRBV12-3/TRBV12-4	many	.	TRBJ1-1	TGTGCCAGCAGAATAGGGGGACCACAGACTGAAGCTTTCTTT	CASRIGGPQTEAFF
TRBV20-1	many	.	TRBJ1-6	TGCAGTGCTCCCCTCGTCGGGGCAGAGACGTCACCCCTCCACTTT	CSAPLVGAETSPLHF
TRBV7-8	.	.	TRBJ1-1	TGTGCCAGCAGCCCTAGGACATGGCGTACGATTTATGAAGCTTTCTTT	CASSPRTWRTIYEAFF
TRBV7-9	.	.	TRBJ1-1	TGTGCCAGCAGCCATCAGAGATTGAACACTGAAGCTTTCTTT	CASSHQRLNTEAFF
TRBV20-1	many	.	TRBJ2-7	TGCAGTGCTAGAGATATTTTAGGGTCCTACGAGCAGTACTTC	CSARDILGSYEQYF
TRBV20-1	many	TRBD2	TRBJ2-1	TGCAGTGCTATCCCGAGCGGGAGCTCCTACAATGAGCAGTTCTTC	CSAIPSGSSYNEQFF